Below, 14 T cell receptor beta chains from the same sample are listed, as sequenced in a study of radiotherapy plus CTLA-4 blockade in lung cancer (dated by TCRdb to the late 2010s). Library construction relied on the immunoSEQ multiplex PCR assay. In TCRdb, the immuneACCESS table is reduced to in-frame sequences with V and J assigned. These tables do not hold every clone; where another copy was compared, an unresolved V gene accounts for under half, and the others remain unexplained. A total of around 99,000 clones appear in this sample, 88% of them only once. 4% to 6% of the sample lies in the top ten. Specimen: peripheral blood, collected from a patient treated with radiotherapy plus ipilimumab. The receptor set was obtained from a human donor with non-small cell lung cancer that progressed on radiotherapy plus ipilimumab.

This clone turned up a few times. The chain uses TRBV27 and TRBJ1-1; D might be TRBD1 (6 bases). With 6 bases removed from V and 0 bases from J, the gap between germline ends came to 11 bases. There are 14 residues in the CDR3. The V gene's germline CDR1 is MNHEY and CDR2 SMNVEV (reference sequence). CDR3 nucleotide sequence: TGTGCCAGCAGATCAGGGGCCCTGAACACTGAAGCTTTCTTT. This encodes CASRSGALNTEAFF.

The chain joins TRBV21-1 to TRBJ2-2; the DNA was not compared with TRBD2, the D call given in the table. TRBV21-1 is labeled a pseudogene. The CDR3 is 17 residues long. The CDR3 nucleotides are TGTGCCAGCAGCAGAAGAGAGACTAGCGGGAATCCCGGGGAGCTGTTTTTT. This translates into CASSRRETSGNPGELFF.

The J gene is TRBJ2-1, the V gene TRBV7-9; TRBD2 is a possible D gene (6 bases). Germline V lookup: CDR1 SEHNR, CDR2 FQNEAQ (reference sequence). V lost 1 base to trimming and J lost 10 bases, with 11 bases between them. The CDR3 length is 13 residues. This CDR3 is CASSLVLAGEQFF. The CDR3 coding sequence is TGTGCCAGCAGCTTAGTACTAGCAGGGGAGCAGTTCTTC.

For the CDR3, the DNA is TGTGCCAGCAGGGCCGGGGGCCCGAACTATGGCTACACCTTC. Encoded protein: CASRAGGPNYGYTF. The chain is built from TRBV6-1 and TRBJ1-2; the D gene is possibly TRBD1 (6 bases). The CDR3 extends over 14 amino acids. Germline assignment: CDR1 MNHNS and CDR2 SASEGT. Trimming pared 6 bases from V and 2 bases from J, leaving 13 bases between.

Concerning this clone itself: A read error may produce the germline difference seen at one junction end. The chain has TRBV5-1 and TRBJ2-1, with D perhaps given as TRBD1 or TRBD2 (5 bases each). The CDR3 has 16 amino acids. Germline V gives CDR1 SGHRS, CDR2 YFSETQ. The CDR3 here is CASSLGTLRSYNEQFF. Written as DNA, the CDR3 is TGCGCCAGCAGTTTGGGGACGCTGCGGTCCTACAATGAGCAGTTCTTC. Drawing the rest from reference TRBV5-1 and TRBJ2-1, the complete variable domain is KAGVTQTPRYLIKTRGQQVTLSCSPISGHRSVSWYQQTPGQGLQFLFEYFSETQRNKGNFPGRFSGRQFSNSRSEMNVSTLELGDSALYLCASSLGTLRSYNEQFFGPGTRLTVL.

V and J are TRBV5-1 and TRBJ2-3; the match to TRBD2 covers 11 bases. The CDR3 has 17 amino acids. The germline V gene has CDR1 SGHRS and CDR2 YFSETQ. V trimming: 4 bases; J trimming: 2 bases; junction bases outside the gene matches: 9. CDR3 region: CASSPPLAGGTTDTQYF. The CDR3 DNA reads TGCGCCAGCAGCCCTCCCTTAGCGGGAGGGACCACAGATACGCAGTATTTT.

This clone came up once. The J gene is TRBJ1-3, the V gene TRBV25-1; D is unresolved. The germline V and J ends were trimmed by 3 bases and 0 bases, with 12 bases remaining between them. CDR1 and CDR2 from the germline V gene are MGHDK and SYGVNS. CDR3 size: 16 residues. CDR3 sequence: CASSEFVEISGNTIYF. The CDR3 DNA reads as TGTGCCAGCAGTGAGTTCGTAGAGATCTCTGGAAACACCATATATTTT. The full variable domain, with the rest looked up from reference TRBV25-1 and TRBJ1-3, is EADIYQTPRYLVIGTGKKITLECSQTMGHDKMYWYQQDPGMELHLIHYSYGVNSTEKGDLSSESTVSRIRTEHFPLTLESARPSHTSQYLCASSEFVEISGNTIYFGEGSWLTVV.

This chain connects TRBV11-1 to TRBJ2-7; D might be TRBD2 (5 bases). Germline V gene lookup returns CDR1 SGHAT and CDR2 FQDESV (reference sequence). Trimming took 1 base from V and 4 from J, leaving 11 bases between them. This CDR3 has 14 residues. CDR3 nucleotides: TGTGCCAGCAGCTTAGGAGGACTCATATACGAGCAGTACTTC. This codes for CASSLGGLIYEQYF.

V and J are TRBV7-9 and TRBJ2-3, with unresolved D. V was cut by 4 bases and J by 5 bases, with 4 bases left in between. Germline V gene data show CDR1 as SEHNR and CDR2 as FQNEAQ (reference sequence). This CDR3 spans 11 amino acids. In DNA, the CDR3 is TGTGCCAGCAGCTCGAAAGATACGCAGTATTTT. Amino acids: CASSSKDTQYF.

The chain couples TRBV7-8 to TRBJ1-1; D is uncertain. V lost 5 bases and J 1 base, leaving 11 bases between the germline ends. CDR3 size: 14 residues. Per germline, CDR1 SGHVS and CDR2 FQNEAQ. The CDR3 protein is CASSLEPSNTEAFF. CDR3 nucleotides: TGTGCCAGCAGCCTTGAGCCCTCGAACACTGAAGCTTTCTTT.

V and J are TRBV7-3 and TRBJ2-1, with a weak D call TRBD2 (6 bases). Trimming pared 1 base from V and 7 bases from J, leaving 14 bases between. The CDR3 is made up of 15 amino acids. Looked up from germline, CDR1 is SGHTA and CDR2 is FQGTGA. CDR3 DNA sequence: TGTGCCAGCAGCTTAAACGGGAGAGGAGAAAATGAGCAGTTCTTC. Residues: CASSLNGRGENEQFF.

In DNA form, the CDR3 reads TGTGCCAGCAGCTTACCCGGGCCGGTCGAAGCTTTCTTT. Protein sequence: CASSLPGPVEAFF. This sequence joins TRBV11-3 and TRBJ1-1, with D hard to call. The CDR3 spans 13 residues. Looked up from germline, CDR1 is SGHNT and CDR2 is YENEEA. The V gene lost 2 bases and the J gene lost 8 bases, with 12 bases spanning the gap.

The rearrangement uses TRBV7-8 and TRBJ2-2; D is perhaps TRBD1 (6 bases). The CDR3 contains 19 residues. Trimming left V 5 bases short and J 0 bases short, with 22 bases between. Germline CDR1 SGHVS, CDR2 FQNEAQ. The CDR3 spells CASSTTRDILLSNTGELFF. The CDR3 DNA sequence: TGTGCCAGCAGCACCACCCGGGACATCCTACTTTCGAACACCGGGGAGCTGTTTTTT.

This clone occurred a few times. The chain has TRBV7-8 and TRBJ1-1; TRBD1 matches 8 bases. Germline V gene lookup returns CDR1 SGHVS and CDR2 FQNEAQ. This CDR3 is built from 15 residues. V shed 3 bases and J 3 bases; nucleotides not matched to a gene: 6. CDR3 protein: CASSFGTGGYTEAFF. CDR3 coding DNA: TGTGCCAGCAGCTTTGGGACAGGAGGTTACACTGAAGCTTTCTTT.